Listed below are T cell receptor beta chains from one sample, sequenced in a study of shared clonotypes between healthy human individuals. The assay was immunoSEQ multiplex PCR, and TCRdb's table has in-frame clones only and misses some. Of some 2,500,000 clones listed, roughly 92% are singletons. The source material was naive CD4+ T cells from PBMCs. Every receptor here comes from a man aged 18-30 years in good health. Some clones in this sample may be carry-over from other donors' samples. Each CDR3 is given with its conserved first and last residue. A D gene is named only where the DNA matches it firmly. Rows give clone size only sometimes, using once, few, many, or a class for an expanded clone.

J,V,D,size,CDR3,DNA
TRBJ2-6,TRBV7-7,TRBD1,-,CASSRFRDRQSSGANVLTF,TGTGCCAGCAGCCGTTTTCGGGACAGGCAGAGTTCTGGGGCCAACGTCCTGACTTTC
TRBJ2-5,TRBV5-5,-,-,CASSWDKETQYF,TGTGCCAGCAGCTGGGACAAAGAGACCCAGTACTTC
TRBJ2-2,TRBV27,-,-,CASSSLYAGIFTGELFF,TGTGCCAGCAGTTCTTTATATGCGGGAATTTTTACCGGGGAGCTGTTTTTT
TRBJ2-2,TRBV6-5,-,-,CASRPPGLDTGELFF,TGTGCCAGCAGGCCACCGGGGCTTGACACCGGGGAGCTGTTTTTT
TRBJ2-1,TRBV9,-,-,CASSVDGSGQLRGYNEQFF,TGTGCCAGCAGCGTAGACGGTAGCGGTCAACTTCGGGGCTACAATGAGCAGTTCTTC
TRBJ2-1,TRBV6-5,-,once,CASSYDSYNEQFF,TGTGCCAGCAGTTACGACAGCTACAATGAGCAGTTCTTC
TRBJ2-5,TRBV5-6,TRBD1,-,CASSFDRVETQYF,TGTGCCAGCAGCTTCGACAGGGTAGAGACCCAGTACTTC
TRBJ1-1,TRBV5-4,-,-,CASKQGLVNTEAFF,TGTGCCAGCAAACAGGGACTCGTAAACACTGAAGCTTTCTTT
TRBJ2-7,TRBV11-2,TRBD1,-,CASSYWDSMYEQYF,TGTGCCAGCAGCTATTGGGACAGTATGTACGAGCAGTACTTC
TRBJ2-5,TRBV27,-,-,CASRPQLASLGETQYF,TGTGCCAGCAGACCCCAACTCGCCAGCCTCGGTGAGACCCAGTACTTC
TRBJ2-2,TRBV7-3,-,-,CASSADGNTGELFF,TGTGCCAGCAGCGCGGACGGGAACACCGGGGAGCTGTTTTTT
TRBJ2-1,TRBV5-1,TRBD2,-,CASSYLAGGPGEQFF,TGCGCCAGCAGCTACCTAGCGGGAGGCCCGGGGGAGCAGTTCTTC
TRBJ2-3,TRBV6-4,-,-,CASSTGGTSTDTQYF,TGTGCCAGCAGCACCGGGGGTACTAGCACAGATACGCAGTATTTT
TRBJ1-2,TRBV28,-,-,CASSLHGGDYGYTF,TGTGCCAGCAGTTTACACGGGGGGGACTATGGCTACACCTTC
TRBJ2-6,TRBV5-5,-,-,CASSLGRGSGANVLTF,TGTGCCAGCAGCTTGGGCCGGGGCTCTGGGGCCAACGTCCTGACTTTC
TRBJ2-3,TRBV19,TRBD2,-,CASGMGGLTDTQYF,TGTGCCAGTGGTATGGGGGGACTAACAGATACGCAGTATTTT
TRBJ1-3,TRBV15,-,-,CATSRGPGGTIYF,TGTGCCACCAGCAGGGGTCCTGGAGGCACCATATATTTT
TRBJ1-3,TRBV9,-,-,CASIRMTANSGNTIYF,TGTGCCAGCATCCGTATGACAGCGAACTCTGGAAACACCATATATTTT
TRBJ1-2,TRBV5-1,TRBD1,once,CASSRGTDDYGYTF,TGCGCCAGCAGTCGAGGGACAGATGACTATGGCTACACCTTC
TRBJ1-4,TRBV5-1,TRBD1,-,CASSLQGANEKLFF,TGCGCCAGCAGCTTACAGGGGGCTAATGAAAAACTGTTTTTT
TRBJ2-7,TRBV6-1,TRBD2,-,CASRTTSGRSYEQYF,TGTGCCAGCAGAACCACTAGCGGAAGATCCTACGAGCAGTACTTC
TRBJ2-3,TRBV5-1,TRBD2,-,CASSSPLAGITDTQYF,TGCGCCAGCAGCTCCCCCCTAGCGGGGATCACAGATACGCAGTATTTT
TRBJ1-1,TRBV28,TRBD1,-,CASSFSPGQANTEAFF,TGTGCCAGCAGTTTTAGCCCGGGACAGGCGAACACTGAAGCTTTCTTT
TRBJ1-5,TRBV28,-,once,CASSRLGGSDNQPQHF,TGTGCCAGCAGCCGGCTAGGAGGAAGTGACAATCAGCCCCAGCATTTT
TRBJ2-2,TRBV5-4,-,-,CASSLSPKRGGELFF,TGTGCCAGCAGCTTGAGCCCAAAACGGGGCGGGGAGCTGTTTTTT
TRBJ2-1,TRBV5-1,-,-,CASSLGRPAPYNEQFF,TGCGCCAGCAGCTTGGGTCGGCCAGCCCCGTACAATGAGCAGTTCTTC
TRBJ2-1,TRBV19,TRBD1,-,CASNLRTGDNEQFF,TGTGCCAGTAACCTCCGGACAGGAGACAATGAGCAGTTCTTC
TRBJ2-1,TRBV11-2,-,-,CASSLIQQSSYNEQFF,TGTGCCAGCAGCCTCATTCAGCAAAGCTCCTACAATGAGCAGTTCTTC
TRBJ1-4,TRBV6-6,-,-,CASSNGQWGEKLFF,TGTGCCAGCAGTAACGGACAGTGGGGGGAAAAACTGTTTTTT
TRBJ1-1,TRBV5-1,TRBD1,-,CASSPQGASAEAFF,TGCGCCAGCAGCCCACAGGGGGCAAGTGCTGAAGCTTTCTTT
TRBJ2-7,TRBV7-8,-,-,CASSPLSEQYF,TGTGCCAGCAGCCCTCTTTCCGAGCAGTACTTC
TRBJ1-2,TRBV10-2,-,-,CASTPGAHYGYTF,TGCGCCAGCACCCCGGGAGCACACTATGGCTACACCTTC
TRBJ1-2,TRBV4-1,TRBD1,-,CASSQREGRTGVGYGYTF,TGCGCCAGCAGCCAAAGGGAAGGCCGGACAGGGGTCGGCTATGGCTACACCTTC
TRBJ2-7,TRBV6-6,-,-,CASSSGLIYEQYF,TGTGCCAGCAGTTCGGGACTGATCTACGAGCAGTACTTC
TRBJ2-1,TRBV5-1,TRBD2,-,CASNRAGTSNGEQFF,TGCGCCAGCAACCGGGCAGGGACTAGCAACGGTGAGCAGTTCTTC
TRBJ1-1,TRBV9,-,-,CASSVGSRATEAFF,TGTGCCAGCAGCGTAGGTAGCAGGGCCACTGAAGCTTTCTTT
TRBJ1-5,TRBV5-8,-,once,CASSFRAKNQPQHF,TGTGCCAGCAGCTTCCGGGCCAAAAATCAGCCCCAGCATTTT
TRBJ1-1,TRBV18,TRBD1,-,CASSSRGLTEAFF,TGTGCCAGCTCATCAAGGGGGCTCACTGAAGCTTTCTTT
TRBJ2-7,TRBV5-4,-,-,CASSFPASYEQYF,TGTGCCAGCAGCTTTCCGGCGAGCTACGAGCAGTACTTC
TRBJ2-2,TRBV9,TRBD2,-,CASSPPVGLGTGELFF,TGTGCCAGCAGCCCCCCCGTGGGACTAGGCACCGGGGAGCTGTTTTTT
TRBJ2-1,TRBV7-8,-,-,CASSPRTDPLAFF,TGTGCCAGCAGCCCGCGGACAGACCCGTTAGCGTTCTTC
TRBJ2-7,TRBV11-3,-,-,CASSSGRATYEQYF,TGTGCCAGCAGCTCAGGTCGGGCTACCTACGAGCAGTACTTC
TRBJ2-2,TRBV7-3,-,once,CASSPNAGTRTGELFF,TGTGCCAGCAGCCCAAACGCAGGGACGAGGACCGGGGAGCTGTTTTTT
TRBJ2-7,TRBV19,TRBD2,-,CASSPRTSGGYEQYF,TGTGCCAGTAGTCCGAGGACTAGCGGGGGCTACGAGCAGTACTTC
TRBJ2-3,TRBV9,TRBD2,-,CASSLGGSSGSAMRDTQYF,TGTGCCAGCAGCCTAGGGGGTAGTAGCGGGAGCGCAATGAGAGATACGCAGTATTTT
TRBJ1-1,TRBV5-1,-,few,CASSVTGQRNTEAFF,TGCGCCAGCAGCGTAACTGGACAGCGAAACACTGAAGCTTTCTTT
TRBJ1-5,TRBV19,-,-,CASSRILYSNQPQHF,TGTGCCAGTAGTAGGATCCTGTATAGCAATCAGCCCCAGCATTTT
TRBJ2-7,TRBV7-2,TRBD1,-,CASSLVLGQGYEQYF,TGTGCCAGCAGCTTAGTGTTGGGACAGGGCTACGAGCAGTACTTC
TRBJ2-1,TRBV28,-,-,CASSLEGDPGKYNEQFF,TGTGCCAGCAGTTTAGAGGGGGATCCGGGAAAATACAATGAGCAGTTCTTC
TRBJ2-7,TRBV7-3,-,-,CASSSMGKGYEQYF,TGTGCCAGCAGCTCCATGGGTAAGGGATACGAGCAGTACTTC
TRBJ1-2,TRBV5-1,-,-,CASSLSGPDRGYTF,TGCGCCAGCAGCTTGTCCGGGCCCGATCGTGGCTACACCTTC
TRBJ2-7,TRBV18,-,-,CASSRGASYEQYF,TGTGCCAGCTCACGGGGAGCGTCCTACGAGCAGTACTTC
TRBJ1-1,TRBV2,TRBD1,-,CASSVKGTVNTEAFF,TGTGCCAGCAGCGTAAAGGGGACAGTGAACACTGAAGCTTTCTTT
TRBJ2-2,TRBV7-2,-,-,CASSLLTGNPGELFF,TGTGCCAGCAGCTTATTAACAGGGAATCCCGGGGAGCTGTTTTTT
TRBJ2-5,TRBV7-8,-,-,CASSLVGRARVGETQYF,TGTGCCAGCAGCTTAGTGGGCAGGGCTCGTGTCGGGGAGACCCAGTACTTC
TRBJ1-1,TRBV28,-,-,CASSFPRVANTEAFF,TGTGCCAGCAGTTTCCCCCGAGTTGCGAACACTGAAGCTTTCTTT
TRBJ2-2,TRBV27,TRBD1,-,CASSNPWGRGLTGELFF,TGTGCCAGCAGCAATCCCTGGGGCAGGGGGCTCACCGGGGAGCTGTTTTTT